The 16 T cell receptor beta chains in this list originate from one sample, sequenced in a study of T cell responses to AZD1222 COVID-19 vaccine. Profiling relied on immunoSEQ multiplex PCR, and the TCRdb table lists in-frame clones only, not all of them. In the table there are around 160,000 clones, around 94% of which are singletons. The source material was peripheral blood, sampled on day 0 of AZD1222 vaccination. The receptors stem from an adult in good health.

This clone was counted between two and nine times. The CDR3 nucleotides are TGTGCCAGCAACGTGGGGCGCTCCTACGAGCAGTACTTC. Translating gives CASNVGRSYEQYF. The chain uses TRBV6-5 and TRBJ2-7, with a weak D call TRBD1 (5 bases). Germline values: CDR1 MNHEY, CDR2 SVGAGI. V was shortened by 7 bases and J by 0 bases, with 10 bases between the two germline ends. The CDR3 is 13 residues long.

This chain uses TRBV5-4 with TRBJ1-1; TRBD1 matches 7 bases. The CDR3 is made up of 15 amino acids. Per germline, CDR1 SGHNT and CDR2 YYREEE (reference sequence). The J segment lost 1 base and the V segment lost 3 bases, leaving 6 bases of the junction unmatched. CDR3 nucleotides: TGTGCCAGCAGCTCGACAGGGCGGACGAACACTGAAGCTTTCTTT. Its protein is CASSSTGRTNTEAFF.

The chain employs TRBV13 and TRBJ1-2; 8 nucleotides agree with TRBD1. J was trimmed by 2 bases and V by 0 bases; bases with no gene match: 11. Germline CDR1 reads PRHDT; CDR2 reads FYEKMQ (reference sequence). The CDR3 totals 18 residues. CDR3: CASSLGGVNRDRNYGYTF. The CDR3, as DNA: TGTGCCAGCAGCTTAGGAGGAGTCAACCGGGACAGGAACTATGGCTACACCTTC.

V is TRBV12-3 or TRBV12-4 and J is TRBJ2-1, with D uncertain. V was shortened by 4 bases and J by 4 bases, with 8 bases between the two germline ends. This CDR3 has 13 amino acids. Written as DNA, the CDR3 is TGTGCCAGCAGTTCCCTCAGGTACAATGAGCAGTTCTTC. Its translation: CASSSLRYNEQFF.

The chain has TRBV2 and TRBJ1-6, with 7 bases matching TRBD1. The CDR3 length is 14 residues. In germline, CDR1 is SNHLY, CDR2 FYNNEI. V trimming: 6 bases; J trimming: 7 bases; junction bases outside the gene matches: 6. The CDR3 protein is CASSTGQENSPLHF. The CDR3 DNA follows: TGTGCCAGCAGCACAGGACAGGAGAATTCACCCCTCCACTTT.

This sequence joins TRBV4-1 and TRBJ2-7; 11 nucleotides line up with TRBD2. The germline V gene encodes CDR1 MGHRA and CDR2 YSYEKL. V trimming: 2 bases; J trimming: 5 bases; junction bases outside the gene matches: 11. CDR3 length: 17 amino acids. The DNA of the CDR3 is TGCGCCAGCAGCCAACACCTTATAGCGGGAGGGCCTAACGAGCAGTACTTC. Protein: CASSQHLIAGGPNEQYF.

This chain joins TRBV12-3 or TRBV12-4 and TRBJ1-3; 7 bases align to TRBD1. The V segment lost 10 bases and the J segment 0 bases; nucleotides outside the gene matches: 3. The CDR3 runs 13 residues. The CDR3 sequence is CATRTGSGNTIYF. The CDR3 coding sequence is TGTGCCACCCGGACAGGCTCTGGAAACACCATATATTTT.

This chain connects TRBV7-9 to TRBJ2-7, with D uncertain. Germline V gene data show CDR1 as SEHNR and CDR2 as FQNEAQ (reference sequence). The CDR3 covers 15 residues. Trimming left V 1 base short and J 7 bases short, with 17 bases between. CDR3 coding DNA: TGTGCCAGCAGCTTAGTCTACTCCGCATCTGAGGAGCAGTACTTC. Translated: CASSLVYSASEEQYF. Full variable domain (missing parts from reference TRBV7-9 and TRBJ2-7): DTGVSQNPRHKITKRGQNVTFRCDPISEHNRLYWYRQTLGQGPEFLTYFQNEAQLEKSRLLSDRFSAERPKGSFSTLEIQRTEQGDSAMYLCASSLVYSASEEQYFGPGTRLTVT.

V and J are TRBV24-1 and TRBJ1-2, with 7 bases lining up with TRBD1. CDR3 length: 14 residues. Looked up from germline, CDR1 is KGHDR and CDR2 is SFDVKD. The J segment lost 4 bases and the V segment lost 4 bases, leaving 5 bases of the junction unmatched. The CDR3 DNA is TGTGCCACCAGTGACCACAGGGGAGGCTATGGCTACACCTTC. Protein product: CATSDHRGGYGYTF.

A single count supports this clone. V is TRBV6-5 and J is TRBJ1-2; TRBD1 agrees at 11 bases. The CDR3 length is 14 residues. Germline V gene lookup returns CDR1 MNHEY and CDR2 SVGAGI. After removal of 7 bases from V and 8 bases from J, the junction contained 9 bases not matched to a gene. The CDR3 reads CASTPGQGVGGYTF. The CDR3 DNA is TGTGCCAGCACCCCGGGACAGGGGGTGGGGGGCTACACCTTC.

This rearrangement joins TRBV20-1 to TRBJ2-7; D unresolved. The CDR3 is made up of 11 amino acids. V gave up 4 bases and J gave up 3 bases, with 7 bases separating them. Germline values: CDR1 DFQATT, CDR2 SNEGSKA (reference sequence). The CDR3 DNA is TGCAGTGCTACAATTCACTACGAGCAGTACTTC. It codes for CSATIHYEQYF.

V gene TRBV29-1 combines with J gene TRBJ2-1, with 10 bases lining up with TRBD2. Trimming at V came to 7 bases and at J to 7 bases, leaving 10 bases not matched to a gene. The CDR3 extends over 14 amino acids. From germline, CDR1 is SQVTM and CDR2 ANQGSEA. CDR3 sequence: CSGSSGSAWNEQFF. The CDR3, as DNA: TGCAGCGGGTCTAGCGGGAGTGCTTGGAATGAGCAGTTCTTC.

This rearrangement joins TRBV5-4 to TRBJ1-1; 10 nucleotides align to TRBD1. Germline V lookup: CDR1 SGHNT, CDR2 YYREEE (reference sequence). There are 16 residues in the CDR3. J was trimmed by 1 base and V by 2 bases; bases with no gene match: 5. Here the CDR3 reads CASSLRTGGSNTEAFF. In nucleotides, the CDR3 is TGTGCCAGCAGCTTAAGGACAGGGGGGTCGAACACTGAAGCTTTCTTT.

CDR3 amino acids: CASSEGRGRNTIYF. In DNA, the CDR3 is TGTGCCAGCAGTGAAGGTCGTGGCAGGAACACCATATATTTT. The chain couples TRBV6-1 to TRBJ1-3; unclear D gene. CDR1 is MNHNS, CDR2 SASEGT, per germline. V lost 1 base to trimming and J lost 7 bases, with 11 bases between them. The CDR3 runs 14 residues.

The genes are TRBV5-1 and TRBJ2-1; D might be TRBD2 (5 bases). CDR1 and CDR2 from the germline V gene are SGHRS and YFSETQ. The CDR3 spans 15 residues. Trimming took off 0 bases at V and 6 bases at J, with 13 bases between the two ends. CDR3 residues: CASSLEPAGINEQFF. The CDR3 DNA reads TGCGCCAGCAGCTTGGAGCCGGCCGGGATCAATGAGCAGTTCTTC.

V and J are TRBV6-6 and TRBJ1-5; D is undetermined. V lost 0 bases and J lost 3, with 6 bases in between. Germline CDR1 is MNHNY and CDR2 is SVGAGI (reference sequence). The CDR3 consists of 14 residues. The CDR3 reads CASSYSVTNQPQHF. The CDR3 DNA follows: TGTGCCAGCAGTTACTCGGTGACCAATCAGCCCCAGCATTTT.